These 27 T cell receptor beta chains originate from one sample sequenced in a study of blood T cell repertoires in COVID-19. Clones were read by immunoSEQ multiplex PCR, and TCRdb kept only the in-frame ones, dropping some. The repertoire consists of around 58,000 clones, with approximately 85% occurring once and the leading ten covering about 16%. Sequenced input: peripheral blood. The receptors derive from a human donor in a cohort sampled during active COVID-19.

The V call is TRBV18, the J call TRBJ1-5, with D tentatively TRBD1 (6 bases). This CDR3 is built from 17 residues. Germline CDR1 is KGHSH and CDR2 is LQKENI. V was pared by 3 bases and J by 1 base, with 16 bases between. This chain's CDR3 is CASSPQEPGVSNQPQHF. CDR3 bases: TGTGCCAGCTCACCCCAAGAACCAGGGGTAAGCAATCAGCCCCAGCATTTT.

This clone was recorded once. The rearrangement joins TRBV7-6 to TRBJ1-4, with TRBD1 identical over 9 bases. CDR3 length: 15 amino acids. Germline CDR1 SGHVS, CDR2 FNYEAQ. V dropped 5 bases and J dropped 7; count of bases not matched to a gene: 8. CDR3 loop: CASSVGTGGREKLFF. DNA for the CDR3: TGTGCCAGCAGCGTAGGAACAGGGGGCCGTGAAAAACTGTTTTTT.

The chain uses TRBV18 and TRBJ1-1, with D uncertain. Germline V gene lookup returns CDR1 KGHSH and CDR2 LQKENI. Deletions cut 3 bases from V and 9 bases from J, with 14 bases between. The CDR3 is made up of 13 amino acids. The CDR3 coding sequence is TGTGCCAGCTCACCGGCGGGAGACACGCAAGCTTTCTTT. Translation gives CASSPAGDTQAFF.

Only a few counts were recorded for this clone. The rearrangement joins TRBV6-2 or TRBV6-3 to TRBJ1-1, with TRBD1 matching over 10 bases. J lost 2 bases, V lost 0 bases, and 3 bases had no gene match. This CDR3 region has 16 residues. CDR1 MNHEY and CDR2 SVGEGT come from the germline V gene. In DNA, the CDR3 is TGTGCCAGCAGTTACTCGACGACAGGGGGCAACACTGAAGCTTTCTTT. Translating gives CASSYSTTGGNTEAFF.

This sequence joins TRBV5-8 and TRBJ2-3, with D possibly being TRBD1 (6 bases). V lost 0 bases and J 6 bases, leaving 14 bases between the germline ends. Germline V lookup: CDR1 SGHTS, CDR2 YDEGEE. The length of the CDR3 is 15 residues. The chain's CDR3 is CASSLGGGRRDTQYF. CDR3 DNA sequence: TGTGCCAGCAGCTTGGGAGGGGGAAGGAGGGATACGCAGTATTTT.

The chain couples TRBV2 to TRBJ1-2, with D possibly matching TRBD1 (5 bases). Trimming pared 4 bases from V and 10 bases from J, leaving 10 bases between. The germline V gene has CDR1 SNHLY and CDR2 FYNNEI. This CDR3 comprises 11 residues. The DNA of the CDR3 is TGTGCCAGCAGTGCCGACAGCTACTACACCTTC. It translates to CASSADSYYTF.

The gene calls are TRBV3-1 (or the pseudogene TRBV3-2) and TRBJ2-7; 9 bases line up with TRBD2. The CDR3 is 13 residues long. The J segment lost 5 bases and the V segment lost 3 bases, leaving 2 bases of the junction unmatched. CDR1 is LGHDT, CDR2 YNNKEL, per germline (reference sequence). CDR3 in amino acids: CASSQWTSDEQYF. The CDR3 region has the DNA TGTGCCAGCAGCCAGTGGACTAGCGACGAGCAGTACTTC.

This rearrangement joins TRBV20-1 to TRBJ2-3, with D maybe TRBD2 (6 bases). The ends were cut back, 3 bases at V and 6 bases at J, with 19 bases in the middle. CDR3 size: 15 residues. Germline CDR1 and CDR2: DFQATT and SNEGSKA (reference sequence). CDR3 residues: CSASRGAGLRDTQYF. CDR3 in DNA: TGCAGTGCTAGTCGGGGCGCGGGGCTCCGGGATACGCAGTATTTT.

This chain uses TRBV6-5 with TRBJ2-7, with D tentatively TRBD2 (6 bases). CDR3 length: 14 residues. CDR1 is MNHEY, CDR2 SVGAGI, per germline. V was cut by 7 bases and J by 1 base, with 14 bases left in between. As DNA, the CDR3 is TGTGCCAGCACCTCGGGGGAAAGATCCTACGAGCAGTACTTC. Translated: CASTSGERSYEQYF.

V gene TRBV9 combines with J gene TRBJ2-1; D gene uncertain. Per germline, CDR1 SGDLS and CDR2 YYNGEE. The ends were cut back, 3 bases at V and 0 bases at J, with 13 bases in the middle. The CDR3 contains 16 residues. The CDR3: CASSASWASSYNEQFF. CDR3 sequence (DNA): TGTGCCAGCAGCGCCTCCTGGGCAAGCTCCTACAATGAGCAGTTCTTC.

For the CDR3, the DNA is TGTGCCAGCAGTTTACAGGGGGCGCTTACTGAAGCTTTCTTT. It specifies CASSLQGALTEAFF. This chain links TRBV27 with TRBJ1-1, with TRBD1 matching 8 bases. With 2 bases clipped from V and 5 bases from J, the junction kept 4 bases outside the gene matches. The CDR3 runs 14 residues. The V gene's germline CDR1 is MNHEY and CDR2 SMNVEV (reference sequence).

In this sample, this clone turned up a few times. The rearrangement links TRBV6-5 to TRBJ2-2; 11 positions agree with TRBD2. Trimming at V came to 4 bases and at J to 5 bases, leaving 0 bases not matched to a gene. Per germline, CDR1 MNHEY and CDR2 SVGAGI. The CDR3 loop spans 14 amino acids. CDR3 in DNA: TGTGCCAGCAGTTGGACTAGCGGGACCGGGGAGCTGTTTTTT. This sequence encodes CASSWTSGTGELFF.

The chain is built from TRBV3-1 (or the pseudogene TRBV3-2) and TRBJ2-3; maybe TRBD2 (6 bases). This CDR3 region has 17 residues. The V and J ends lost 3 bases and 3 bases respectively, with 19 bases between them. Looked up from germline, CDR1 is LGHDT and CDR2 is YNNKEL (reference sequence). The CDR3 spells CASSHPPSTSTTDTQYF. The CDR3 bases are TGTGCCAGCAGCCATCCTCCTAGCACTAGCACGACAGATACGCAGTATTTT.

The genes are TRBV24-1 and TRBJ1-5; 9 bases map to TRBD1. CDR1 is KGHDR, CDR2 SFDVKD, per germline. J was trimmed by 6 bases and V by 3 bases; bases with no gene match: 8. CDR3 length: 16 residues. CDR3 in amino acids: CATSDLGGQGIQPQHF. CDR3 DNA: TGTGCCACCAGTGATCTAGGGGGACAGGGCATTCAGCCCCAGCATTTT.

This clone was observed a single time. This chain connects TRBV4-1 to TRBJ2-5; D may be TRBD1 (5 bases). The germline gives CDR1 MGHRA, CDR2 YSYEKL. This CDR3 has 14 residues. V lost 5 bases and J lost 5, with 15 bases in between. The CDR3 region is CASSTVRVGETQYF. The DNA for the CDR3 is TGCGCCAGCAGCACCGTCAGGGTAGGGGAGACCCAGTACTTC.

The rearrangement joins TRBV18 to TRBJ2-3; 9 nucleotides match TRBD1. Germline V gene data show CDR1 as KGHSH and CDR2 as LQKENI. This CDR3 has 14 residues. V was clipped by 5 bases and J by 4 bases; unmatched bases: 4. The CDR3 sequence is CASSGRTGADTQYF. The CDR3 bases are TGTGCCAGCTCAGGAAGGACAGGGGCAGATACGCAGTATTTT.

V and J are TRBV7-2 and TRBJ2-3; TRBD2 might be the D (6 bases). The CDR3 totals 15 residues. Germline values: CDR1 SGHTA, CDR2 FQGNSA. Trimming stripped 1 base from V and 4 bases from J, with 12 bases between. The CDR3 DNA reads TGTGCCAGCAGCTTAGGTTCCGGGGGAGCAGATACGCAGTATTTT. It specifies CASSLGSGGADTQYF.

This chain links TRBV7-2 with TRBJ2-3; D is perhaps TRBD2 (6 bases). This CDR3 region has 15 residues. Trimming shortened V by 4 bases and J by 0 bases, and 11 bases separated the two germline ends. From germline, CDR1 is SGHTA and CDR2 FQGNSA. CDR3 sequence: CASSSPAGSTDTQYF. The CDR3 nucleotides read TGTGCCAGCAGCTCCCCGGCGGGAAGCACAGATACGCAGTATTTT.

The chain combines TRBV5-6 with TRBJ1-1, with D uncertain. The length of the CDR3 is 16 residues. V was shortened by 4 bases and J by 0 bases, with 16 bases between the two germline ends. CDR1 is SGHDT and CDR2 is YYEEEE in the germline V gene. In DNA, the CDR3 is TGTGCCAGCAGCGCCGGTACAAGGACTTTGAACACTGAAGCTTTCTTT. This encodes CASSAGTRTLNTEAFF.

This chain links TRBV9 with TRBJ2-1; D not certain. CDR3 size: 11 residues. CDR1 SGDLS and CDR2 YYNGEE come from the germline V gene. V gave up 3 bases and J gave up 5 bases, with 3 bases separating them. CDR3 nucleotide sequence: TGTGCCAGCAGCGCCGACAATGAGCAGTTCTTC. Translation: CASSADNEQFF.

The V call is TRBV5-5, the J call TRBJ1-2; 10 bases fit TRBD1. Germline CDR1 is SGHKS and CDR2 is YYEKEE (reference sequence). This CDR3 has 15 amino acids. V dropped 1 base and J dropped 4; count of bases not matched to a gene: 4. Written as DNA, the CDR3 is TGTGCCAGCAGCTTGCCTGGACAGGGGGGCTATGGCTACACCTTC. Protein sequence: CASSLPGQGGYGYTF. Using reference TRBV5-5 and TRBJ1-2 for the parts outside the CDR3, the full variable domain is DAGVTQSPTHLIKTRGQQVTLRCSPISGHKSVSWYQQVLGQGPQFIFQYYEKEERGRGNFPDRFSARQFPNYSSELNVNALLLGDSALYLCASSLPGQGGYGYTFGSGTRLTVV.

This clone showed up just a few times. The chain links TRBV3-1 (or the pseudogene TRBV3-2) to TRBJ2-5; TRBD2 is a possible D gene (7 bases). V was pared by 0 bases and J by 6 bases, with 17 bases between. The CDR3 loop spans 16 amino acids. CDR1 is LGHDT, CDR2 YNNKEL, per germline (reference sequence). The CDR3 DNA follows: TGTGCCAGCAGCCAAGAATTTGGGGGGGCCCTTCAGACCCAGTACTTC. Translating it yields CASSQEFGGALQTQYF.

This chain links TRBV7-9 with TRBJ2-7, with TRBD1 matching over 8 bases. CDR3 length: 14 amino acids. The V gene end was trimmed by 5 bases and the J gene end by 6 bases; junction bases not matched to a gene: 9. The germline V gene has CDR1 SEHNR and CDR2 FQNEAQ (reference sequence). CDR3 sequence: CASSPSGTGGEQYF. In DNA form, the CDR3 reads TGTGCCAGCAGCCCTTCGGGGACAGGAGGCGAGCAGTACTTC.

The chain carries TRBV2 and TRBJ1-4; D is perhaps TRBD1 (6 bases). The CDR3 runs 15 residues. CDR1 is SNHLY and CDR2 is FYNNEI in the germline V gene. V lost 6 bases and J lost 5, with 16 bases in between. The CDR3, as DNA: TGTGCCAGCAGGGCCCGGGGGGGGCTAAATGAAAAACTGTTTTTT. Its translation: CASRARGGLNEKLFF.

Remarks on this clone: The identical CDR3 is also encoded by other nucleotide sequences in the sample. V is TRBV5-1 and J is TRBJ1-1; D gene uncertain. CDR1 is SGHRS and CDR2 is YFSETQ in the germline V gene. V gave up 4 bases and J gave up 1 base, with 5 bases separating them. This CDR3 has 12 residues. CDR3 coding DNA: TGCGCCAGCAGCGCGGAGAACACTGAAGCTTTCTTT. Amino acid sequence: CASSAENTEAFF.

The chain recombines TRBV30 with TRBJ1-1; D remains ambiguous. Trimming took off 2 bases at V and 1 base at J, with 8 bases between the two ends. Germline V gene sequence: CDR1 GTSNPN, CDR2 SVGIG (reference sequence). The CDR3 sequence is 13 residues long. In DNA, the CDR3 is TGTGCCTGGAGTCCGCTAGGGAACACTGAAGCTTTCTTT. Residues: CAWSPLGNTEAFF.

CDR3 nucleotides: TGTGCCAGCAGCGGGACAGGGAGTGGTAATGAAAAACTGTTTTTT. Residues: CASSGTGSGNEKLFF. The chain carries TRBV7-9 and TRBJ1-4; 9 bases align to TRBD1. Trimming at V came to 5 bases and at J to 4 bases, leaving 5 bases not matched to a gene. The length of the CDR3 is 15 residues. Germline V gene sequence: CDR1 SEHNR, CDR2 FQNEAQ (reference sequence).